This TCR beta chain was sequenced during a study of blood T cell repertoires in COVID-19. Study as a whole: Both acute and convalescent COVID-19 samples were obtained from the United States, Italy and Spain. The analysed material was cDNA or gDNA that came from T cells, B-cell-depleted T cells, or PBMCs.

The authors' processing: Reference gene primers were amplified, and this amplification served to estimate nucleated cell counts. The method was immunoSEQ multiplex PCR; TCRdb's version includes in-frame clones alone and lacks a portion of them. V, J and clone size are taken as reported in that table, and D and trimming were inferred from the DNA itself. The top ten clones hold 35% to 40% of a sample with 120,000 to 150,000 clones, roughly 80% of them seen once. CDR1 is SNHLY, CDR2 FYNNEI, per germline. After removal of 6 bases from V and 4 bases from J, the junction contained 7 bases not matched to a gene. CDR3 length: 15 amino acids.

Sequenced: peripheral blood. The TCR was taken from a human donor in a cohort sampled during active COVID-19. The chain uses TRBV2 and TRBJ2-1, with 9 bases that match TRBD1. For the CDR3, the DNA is TGTGCCAGCAGCTCTACAGGGGGCGCTTACAATGAGCAGTTCTTC. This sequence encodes CASSSTGGAYNEQFF.